This T cell receptor beta chain appears in the sequencing data of a study of T cell responses to AZD1222 COVID-19 vaccine. Study outcomes and limitations: Donors skewed white British and female; clonal diversity was possibly underestimated. At study baseline, merely over 5 AZD1222 recipients were seropositive.

Turning to this clone: Its antigen remains unknown.

This table comes from immunoSEQ multiplex PCR, and its TCRdb copy is limited to in-frame clones, with some not included. The sample carries 85,000 to 90,000 clones, about 90% recorded once. CDR3 length: 15 amino acids. The V end was cut by 4 bases, the J end by 0 bases, with 10 bases between. The germline gives CDR1 SGHRS, CDR2 YFSETQ. The origin of this receptor is an adult in good health. The source was peripheral blood, collected on day 0 of MenACWY control vaccination. The chain couples TRBV5-1 to TRBJ1-4; no firm D call. The CDR3 here is CASSPGVATNEKLFF. Written as DNA, the CDR3 is TGCGCCAGCAGCCCTGGTGTGGCAACTAATGAAAAACTGTTTTTT.